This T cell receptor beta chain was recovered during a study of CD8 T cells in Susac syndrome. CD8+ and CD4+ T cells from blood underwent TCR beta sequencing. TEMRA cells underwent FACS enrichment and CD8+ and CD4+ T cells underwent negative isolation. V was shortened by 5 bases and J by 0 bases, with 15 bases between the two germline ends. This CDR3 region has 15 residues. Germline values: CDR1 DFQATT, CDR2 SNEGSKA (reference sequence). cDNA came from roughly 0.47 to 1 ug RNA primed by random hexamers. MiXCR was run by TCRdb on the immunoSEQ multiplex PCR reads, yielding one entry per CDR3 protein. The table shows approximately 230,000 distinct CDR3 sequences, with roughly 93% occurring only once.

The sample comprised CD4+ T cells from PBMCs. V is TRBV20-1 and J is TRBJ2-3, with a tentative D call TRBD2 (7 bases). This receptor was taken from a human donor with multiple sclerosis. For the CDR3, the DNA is TGCAGTGCTCGAGGGGGGGGCCTTAGCACAGATACGCAGTATTTT. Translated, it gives CSARGGGLSTDTQYF.